Presented here are 4 T cell receptor beta chains from one specimen sequenced in a study of CD8 T cells in ankylosing spondylitis. TCRdb analysed the 5' RACE reads with MiXCR anew, one entry per CDR3 protein. The sample contains about 150,000 distinct CDR3 sequences, around 10% of which appear only once. Sequenced sample: blood, either unsorted or a sorted T cell fraction (not recorded which). The receptors stem from a female donor with ankylosing spondylitis or in good health (not recorded which).

In this sample, this clonotype turned up many times. The chain carries TRBV29-1 and TRBJ2-5, with D unclear. CDR1 is SQVTM, CDR2 ANQGSEA, per germline. This CDR3 is built from 11 residues. V was shortened by 4 bases and J by 0 bases, with 3 bases between the two germline ends. The CDR3 loop is CSVAHQETQYF. As DNA, the CDR3 is TGCAGCGTTGCCCACCAAGAGACCCAGTACTTC.

This clonotype was seen a few times. The chain has TRBV5-1 and TRBJ1-1, with TRBD1 matching over 7 bases. Losses at the gene ends were 1 base for V and 6 bases for J; bases not matched to a gene: 3. The CDR3 length is 13 residues. The germline V gene has CDR1 SGHRS and CDR2 YFSETQ. CDR3 nucleotides: TGCGCCAGCAGCTTGACAGGGGCCGCTGAAGCTTTCTTT. Amino acids: CASSLTGAAEAFF.

This chain joins TRBV9 and TRBJ2-3, with 9 bases that match TRBD2. J lost 6 bases, V lost 0 bases, and 8 bases had no gene match. The germline V gene encodes CDR1 SGDLS and CDR2 YYNGEE. CDR3 length: 16 residues. The CDR3 region has the DNA TGTGCCAGCAGCGTAGTTGGGCGGGGGGGCCCCGATACGCAGTATTTT. This gives the protein CASSVVGRGGPDTQYF.

This clonotype was seen repeatedly, ten times or more. The gene calls are TRBV7-9 and TRBJ2-7, with D hard to call. CDR1 is SEHNR and CDR2 is FQNEAQ in the germline V gene (reference sequence). This CDR3 is 14 amino acids long. Trimming took 0 bases from V and 2 from J, leaving 8 bases between them. CDR3: CASSLAEYAYEQYF. The CDR3 DNA follows: TGTGCCAGCAGCTTAGCAGAGTATGCCTACGAGCAGTACTTC.